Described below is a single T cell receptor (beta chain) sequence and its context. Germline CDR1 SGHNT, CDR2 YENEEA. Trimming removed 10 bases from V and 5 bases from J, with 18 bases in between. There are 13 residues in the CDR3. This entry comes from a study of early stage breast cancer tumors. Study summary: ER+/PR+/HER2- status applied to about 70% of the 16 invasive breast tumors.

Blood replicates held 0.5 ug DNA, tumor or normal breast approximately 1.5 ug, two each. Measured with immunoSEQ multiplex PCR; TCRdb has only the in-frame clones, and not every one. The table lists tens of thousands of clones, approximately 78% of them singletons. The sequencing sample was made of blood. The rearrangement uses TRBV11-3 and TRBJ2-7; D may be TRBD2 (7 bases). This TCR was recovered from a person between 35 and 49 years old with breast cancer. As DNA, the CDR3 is TGTGCCACCCAACCCGAGGGGGGGCACGAGCAGTACTTC. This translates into CATQPEGGHEQYF.